This T cell receptor (beta chain) was captured in a study of blood T cell repertoires in COVID-19. How the authors handled the data: The authors estimated nucleated cell counts from reference gene primer amplification. The protocol was immunoSEQ multiplex PCR, while the TCRdb copy is restricted to in-frame clones and leaves out a portion. V, J and clone size are taken as reported in that table, and D and trimming were inferred from the DNA itself. The sample lists some 60,000 clones, around 92% occurring once. The CDR3 sequence is 14 residues long. Trimming cost V 4 bases and J 6 bases; bases outside gene matches: 8. Germline V lookup: CDR1 SNHLY, CDR2 FYNNEI.

This chain joins TRBV2 and TRBJ2-7, with 8 bases identical to TRBD1. This TCR derives from a man in his sixties with acute or convalescent COVID-19. The sequenced sample was peripheral blood. CDR3 in amino acids: CASSVDRGRGEQYF. For the CDR3, the DNA is TGTGCCAGCAGTGTAGACAGGGGCAGGGGCGAGCAGTACTTC.